The 27 T cell receptor beta chains in this list originate from one sample, sequenced in a study of blood T cells in healthy people across ages. A second PCR, run for about 6 to 11 cycles, used a sample-barcoded 5' primer plus a J-beta primer mix. One entry per CDR3 protein results from TCRdb running MiXCR on the 5' RACE reads. The data contain approximately 800,000 distinct CDR3 sequences, roughly 50% of them seen just once; the ten biggest clones take up around a quarter. The specimen was blood. Receptors were obtained from a man aged 40-50 years in good health.

The rearrangement joins TRBV2 to TRBJ1-4; no firm D call. V gave up 6 bases and J gave up 0 bases, with 8 bases separating them. Per the germline V gene, CDR1 is SNHLY and CDR2 is FYNNEI. The CDR3 sequence is 14 residues long. The CDR3 loop reads CASSWTTTNEKLFF. The CDR3 DNA reads TGTGCCAGCAGCTGGACGACAACTAATGAAAAACTGTTTTTT.

The V and J genes are TRBV30 and TRBJ1-2; D might be TRBD1 (6 bases). Germline CDR1 and CDR2: GTSNPN and SVGIG (reference sequence). V lost 3 bases and J 1 base, leaving 12 bases between the germline ends. The CDR3 has 14 amino acids. CDR3 in DNA: TGTGCCTGGAGCGATGACAGGAATAACTATGGCTACACCTTC. Translating gives CAWSDDRNNYGYTF.

The chain joins TRBV4-2 to TRBJ1-5, with 8 bases aligning to TRBD1. The germline CDR1 and CDR2 sequences are LGHNA and YNFKEQ. The CDR3 loop spans 19 amino acids. Germline trimming cut 0 bases from V and 4 bases from J; bases unmatched to any gene: 14. The CDR3 region has the DNA TGTGCCAGCAGCCAAGATCCAATAGGGGTGCAGGGGGCGAATCAGCCCCAGCATTTT. It codes for CASSQDPIGVQGANQPQHF.

This clonotype was found a few times. The chain links TRBV20-1 to TRBJ2-5, with 12 bases that match TRBD2. CDR3 size: 17 residues. V dropped 6 bases and J dropped 2; count of bases not matched to a gene: 13. Germline V gene lookup returns CDR1 DFQATT and CDR2 SNEGSKA (reference sequence). The CDR3 is CSAEIRLAGVLQETQYF. The CDR3 DNA follows: TGCAGTGCCGAAATCCGACTAGCGGGGGTATTACAAGAGACCCAGTACTTC.

The V call is TRBV4-3, the J call TRBJ1-2; no firm D call. Per the germline V gene, CDR1 is LGHNA and CDR2 is YSLEER. The V and J ends lost 0 bases and 7 bases respectively, with 12 bases between them. The CDR3 has 14 residues. CDR3 bases: TGCGCCAGCAGCCAAGAAGGAGGTTATGGTGGCTACACCTTC. It encodes CASSQEGGYGGYTF.

Concerning this clonotype: One end of the junction fails to match germline, which may point to a read error. The rearrangement links TRBV27 to TRBJ2-1; D remains ambiguous. CDR3 length equals 11 residues. From germline, CDR1 is MNHEY and CDR2 SMNVEV (reference sequence). CDR3 loop: CASSDYNERFF. Here the CDR3 DNA reads TGTGCCAGCAGTGATTACAATGAGCGGTTCTTC.

This clonotype has more than one count but fewer than ten. V usage is TRBV3-1 and J usage is TRBJ1-2; no clear D. CDR1 is LGHDT and CDR2 is YNNKEL in the germline V gene (reference sequence). V was cut by 1 base and J by 8 bases, with 8 bases left in between. This CDR3 spans 12 amino acids. CDR3 nucleotide sequence: TGTGCCAGCAGCCAAGTAAGGTCGGGCTACACCTTC. This gives the protein CASSQVRSGYTF.

CDR3 in amino acids: CSASLASATGEQYF. CDR3 coding DNA: TGCAGTGCTAGTCTGGCTAGCGCCACGGGTGAGCAGTACTTC. The rearrangement links TRBV20-1 to TRBJ2-7; D possibly corresponds to TRBD2 (6 bases). The germline gives CDR1 DFQATT, CDR2 SNEGSKA (reference sequence). CDR3 length: 14 amino acids. Between the trimmed V and J ends, which lost 3 bases and 7 bases, there was a span of 19 bases.

V and J are TRBV7-2 and TRBJ2-3; D possibly matches TRBD1 or TRBD2 (8 bases each). Germline loops: CDR1 SGHTA, CDR2 FQGNSA. V lost 4 bases, J lost 7 bases, and 24 bases lay in between. The CDR3 runs 17 residues. The DNA for the CDR3 is TGTGCCAGCAGCTCAGGGGGCGAGCGGGAGATTCGAAATACGCAGTATTTT. Its translation is CASSSGGEREIRNTQYF.

A single count supports this clonotype. The junction departs from the called germline gene at one end, perhaps through a read error. The chain recombines TRBV7-2 with TRBJ2-4; D ambiguous. The CDR3 runs 15 residues. Germline CDR1 is SGHTA and CDR2 is FQGNSA. This chain's CDR3 is CPSSLVTGIQNIQYF. The CDR3 DNA reads as TGTCCCAGCAGCTTAGTTACGGGCATACAAAACATTCAGTACTTC.

J is TRBJ2-3 and V is TRBV10-3; 12 bases align to TRBD2. Germline V CDR1 and CDR2: ENHRY, SYGVKD. CDR3 length: 15 residues. The junction had 7 bases not matched to a gene; V was cut back by 6 bases and J by 6 bases. The CDR3 bases are TGTGCCATCAGGCTAGCGGGAGGGGTCATCGATACGCAGTATTTT. Protein: CAIRLAGGVIDTQYF.

CDR3 protein: CSASGQGVKMESDTQYF. In DNA form, the CDR3 reads TGCAGTGCTAGTGGGCAGGGAGTGAAAATGGAGTCAGATACGCAGTATTTT. The V gene is TRBV20-1, the J gene TRBJ2-3; the D call may be TRBD1 or TRBD2 (5 bases each). Between the trimmed V and J ends, which lost 3 bases and 4 bases, there was a span of 23 bases. This CDR3 is 17 amino acids long. CDR1 and CDR2 (germline): DFQATT, SNEGSKA (reference sequence).

The V and J genes are TRBV20-1 and TRBJ2-3; 10 bases fit TRBD2. Unmatched junction bases numbered 4, after V lost 3 bases and J lost 1 base. The CDR3 length is 15 residues. The germline V gene encodes CDR1 DFQATT and CDR2 SNEGSKA (reference sequence). The CDR3 coding sequence is TGCAGTGCTAGTAGAGCGGGGGGGGGCACAGATACGCAGTATTTT. Protein product: CSASRAGGGTDTQYF.

This clonotype turned up a few times. The chain uses TRBV4-2 and TRBJ2-1; a weak D match, TRBD2 (6 bases). This CDR3 spans 14 amino acids. V dropped 1 base and J dropped 6 bases, with 10 bases sitting between them. Germline-derived CDR1 and CDR2 are LGHNA and YNFKEQ. CDR3 sequence: CASSQGPLANEQFF. In DNA form, the CDR3 reads TGTGCCAGCAGCCAAGGGCCACTAGCCAATGAGCAGTTCTTC.

V and J are TRBV5-1 and TRBJ2-5, with TRBD2 matching 11 bases. CDR1 SGHRS and CDR2 YFSETQ come from the germline V gene. V shed 7 bases, J shed 5 bases, and the junction held 7 bases outside the gene matches. The CDR3 sequence is 14 residues long. CDR3 sequence: CASRLVAGGETQYF. CDR3 in DNA: TGCGCCAGCCGACTTGTAGCGGGAGGGGAGACCCAGTACTTC.

The V gene is TRBV5-6, the J gene TRBJ2-4; no definite D call. The CDR3 sequence is 14 residues long. Germline V gene data show CDR1 as SGHDT and CDR2 as YYEEEE. Deletions cut 0 bases from V and 13 bases from J, with 17 bases between. In DNA form, the CDR3 reads TGTGCCAGCAGCTTGGGATTGGGCAGCTACAAGCAGTACTTC. Translating it yields CASSLGLGSYKQYF.

The chain uses TRBV12-3 or TRBV12-4 and TRBJ1-6; TRBD1 is a possible D gene (6 bases). The CDR3 runs to 14 residues. V lost 5 bases to trimming and J lost 14 bases, with 19 bases between them. The CDR3 protein is CASSVLGTAGALHF. Here the CDR3 DNA reads TGTGCCAGCAGTGTTTTGGGGACCGCAGGGGCCCTCCACTTT.

A note on this clonotype: This clone may be a read error of a much larger clone one base away. V is TRBV5-1 and J is TRBJ2-4; unclear D gene. Germline values: CDR1 SGHRS, CDR2 YFSETQ. The V end lost 3 bases, the J end lost 13 bases, and 14 bases lay between the germline ends. The CDR3 totals 12 residues. The DNA of the CDR3 is TGCGCCAGCAGCTCGGACCCCGGCAAGCAGTACTTC. Protein: CASSSDPGKQYF.

This chain links TRBV19 with TRBJ2-3; perhaps D is TRBD1 or TRBD2 (5 bases each). Deletions cut 4 bases from V and 1 base from J, with 12 bases between. This CDR3 comprises 15 residues. In germline, CDR1 is LNHDA, CDR2 SQIVND (reference sequence). Here the CDR3 reads CASSKERGRTDTQYF. The CDR3 bases are TGTGCCAGTAGTAAAGAACGGGGCCGCACAGATACGCAGTATTTT.

The V call is TRBV24-1, the J call TRBJ2-2, with 7 positions matching TRBD1. With 7 bases clipped from V and 1 base from J, the junction kept 5 bases outside the gene matches. CDR1 KGHDR and CDR2 SFDVKD come from the germline V gene. The CDR3 consists of 15 residues. The CDR3 DNA reads as TGTGCCACCAGCGCCGGGACAGAGAACACCGGGGAGCTGTTTTTT. Protein: CATSAGTENTGELFF.

The sample holds one count of this clonotype. The chain employs TRBV4-3 and TRBJ2-3, with 8 positions matching TRBD2. Germline CDR1 and CDR2: LGHNA and YSLEER. CDR3 length equals 19 residues. V was pared by 1 base and J by 1 base, with 13 bases of the junction left unmatched. CDR3 in amino acids: CASSQAIASAGGRTDTQYF. In DNA, the CDR3 is TGCGCCAGCAGCCAAGCTATAGCTTCCGCGGGAGGACGCACAGATACGCAGTATTTT.

The rearrangement uses TRBV7-2 and TRBJ2-7, with 10 bases matching TRBD2. This CDR3 has 14 residues. Trimming took 5 bases from V and 6 from J; bases not matched to a gene: 7. Germline CDR1 and CDR2: SGHTA and FQGNSA. This chain's CDR3 is CASSPRASGSEQYF. The CDR3 bases are TGTGCCAGCAGCCCCCGGGCTAGCGGGAGCGAGCAGTACTTC.

Regarding this clonotype: This is likely a read error, given that the CDR3 carries no conserved phenylalanine or tryptophan at its end. The chain recombines TRBV7-2 with TRBJ2-5; a possible D gene is TRBD2 (6 bases). The J call may be in error: the DNA end matches TRBJ2-7 better. CDR1 SGHTA and CDR2 FQGNSA come from the germline V gene. The CDR3 sequence is 14 residues long. The CDR3 sequence: CASSPGLITYEQYY. In nucleotides, the CDR3 is TGTGCCAGCAGCCCGGGACTGATAACCTACGAGCAGTACTAC.

This clonotype has more than one count but fewer than ten. The chain joins TRBV7-2 to TRBJ1-2, with TRBD1 as a possible D gene (6 bases). Germline values: CDR1 SGHTA, CDR2 FQGNSA. CDR3 length: 16 amino acids. Trimming took off 5 bases at V and 2 bases at J, with 18 bases between the two ends. CDR3 residues: CASSLRLGDTNYGYTF. The CDR3 DNA sequence: TGTGCCAGCAGCCTTAGGTTGGGGGACACCAACTATGGCTACACCTTC.

V gene TRBV25-1 combines with J gene TRBJ1-4; the match to TRBD1 covers 7 bases. Losses at the gene ends were 0 bases for V and 8 bases for J; bases not matched to a gene: 6. This CDR3 region has 15 residues. CDR1 is MGHDK, CDR2 SYGVNS, per germline. CDR3 loop: CASSEYGQGGEKLFF. The CDR3 nucleotides are TGTGCCAGCAGTGAATATGGTCAGGGGGGCGAAAAACTGTTTTTT.

This clonotype was recorded a few times. This chain connects TRBV5-1 to TRBJ2-1; a possible D gene is TRBD1 (5 bases). CDR3 length: 14 amino acids. The germline V and J ends were trimmed by 2 bases and 5 bases, with 11 bases remaining between them. The germline CDR1 and CDR2 sequences are SGHRS and YFSETQ. CDR3 nucleotides: TGCGCCAGCAGCTTACCACAGGTGAACAATGAGCAGTTCTTC. Protein sequence: CASSLPQVNNEQFF. Drawing the rest from reference TRBV5-1 and TRBJ2-1, the complete variable domain is KAGVTQTPRYLIKTRGQQVTLSCSPISGHRSVSWYQQTPGQGLQFLFEYFSETQRNKGNFPGRFSGRQFSNSRSEMNVSTLELGDSALYLCASSLPQVNNEQFFGPGTRLTVL.

V is TRBV28 and J is TRBJ2-1; 7 bases align to TRBD2. The CDR3 is 15 residues long. Germline V gene data show CDR1 as MDHEN and CDR2 as SYDVKM. Losses at the gene ends were 4 bases for V and 5 bases for J; bases not matched to a gene: 8. CDR3 sequence: CASSYRGDFNNEQFF. The CDR3 DNA reads TGTGCCAGCAGTTATCGGGGGGATTTTAACAATGAGCAGTTCTTC.